The 18 T cell receptor beta chains below were found in one sample sequenced in a study of T cell changes during pregnancy in multiple sclerosis. Sequencing used immunoSEQ multiplex PCR; TCRdb keeps in-frame clones, though not all of them. This sample has around 100,000 clones; 85% to 95% occur once, and the top ten carry about 0.93%. The sequences come from peripheral blood, collected after pregnancy. Every receptor here comes from a female donor with multiple sclerosis, enrolled in a pregnancy study.

This chain uses TRBV28 with TRBJ1-2; 8 nucleotides agree with TRBD1. CDR1 and CDR2 (germline): MDHEN, SYDVKM. The CDR3 is 15 residues long. The trim removed 1 base at V and 3 bases at J, leaving 4 bases unmatched. CDR3 nucleotide sequence: TGTGCCAGCAGTTTATCGGACAGGGTTTACTATGGCTACACCTTC. It codes for CASSLSDRVYYGYTF.

The rearrangement links TRBV10-3 to TRBJ1-5; no clear D gene. The germline gives CDR1 ENHRY, CDR2 SYGVKD. This CDR3 is 13 amino acids long. V lost 4 bases and J 0 bases, leaving 4 bases between the germline ends. The CDR3 region has the DNA TGTGCCATCAGTGGAGGTAGCAATCAGCCCCAGCATTTT. Protein: CAISGGSNQPQHF.

The V gene is TRBV28, the J gene TRBJ1-2, with a weak D call TRBD1 (5 bases). Trimming pared 4 bases from V and 4 bases from J, leaving 10 bases between. The CDR3 runs to 13 residues. Germline CDR1 and CDR2: MDHEN and SYDVKM. CDR3 protein: CASSSRAGYGYTF. DNA for the CDR3: TGTGCCAGCAGTTCCAGGGCAGGCTATGGCTACACCTTC.

This chain joins TRBV9 and TRBJ2-2; TRBD1 is a possible D gene (5 bases). The V end was cut by 3 bases, the J end by 1 base, with 10 bases between. The length of the CDR3 is 15 residues. Germline V gives CDR1 SGDLS, CDR2 YYNGEE. This CDR3 reads CASSAQGRNTGELFF. DNA for the CDR3: TGTGCCAGCAGCGCCCAGGGAAGGAACACCGGGGAGCTGTTTTTT.

CDR3 in DNA: TGTGCCAGCAGCTTAGGGCCAGATTACAATGAGCAGTTCTTC. Residues: CASSLGPDYNEQFF. This chain joins TRBV7-3 and TRBJ2-1; D gene unclear. This CDR3 is built from 14 residues. Germline V gene lookup returns CDR1 SGHTA and CDR2 FQGTGA. The germline V and J ends were trimmed by 2 bases and 4 bases, with 9 bases remaining between them.

This chain connects TRBV9 to TRBJ2-7; a weak D match, TRBD1 (5 bases). The CDR3 loop spans 12 amino acids. The V gene's germline CDR1 is SGDLS and CDR2 YYNGEE. V shed 3 bases and J shed 5 bases, with 9 bases lying between them. The CDR3 region has the DNA TGTGCCAGCAGCGGGACATCAGACGAGCAGTACTTC. This sequence encodes CASSGTSDEQYF.

The chain employs TRBV7-3 and TRBJ2-2, with TRBD2 matching over 7 bases. After removal of 6 bases from V and 4 bases from J, the junction contained 8 bases not matched to a gene. CDR3 size: 15 residues. Germline CDR1 SGHTA, CDR2 FQGTGA. The CDR3 DNA reads TGTGCCAGCAGGTCCGCGTCTAGCGGCACCGGGGAGCTGTTTTTT. This encodes CASRSASSGTGELFF.

This chain joins TRBV27 and TRBJ2-7; 7 bases match TRBD1. Trimming at V came to 5 bases and at J to 0 bases, leaving 7 bases not matched to a gene. The CDR3 runs to 15 residues. CDR1 is MNHEY and CDR2 is SMNVEV in the germline V gene (reference sequence). For the CDR3, the DNA is TGTGCCAGCAGTCGAGGGACAGCCCTCTCCTACGAGCAGTACTTC. Its protein is CASSRGTALSYEQYF.

The gene calls are TRBV15 and TRBJ1-1, with a tentative D call TRBD1 (6 bases). The CDR3 has 15 residues. Trimming stripped 0 bases from V and 6 bases from J, with 14 bases between. Germline loops: CDR1 LNHNV, CDR2 YYDKDF (reference sequence). The CDR3 protein is CATSRDSGSGAEAFF. The CDR3 region has the DNA TGTGCCACCAGCAGAGATTCGGGCTCAGGGGCTGAAGCTTTCTTT. The whole variable domain, filled in from reference TRBV15 and TRBJ1-1, reads DAMVIQNPRYQVTQFGKPVTLSCSQTLNHNVMYWYQQKSSQAPKLLFHYYDKDFNNEADTPDNFQSRRPNTSFCFLDIRSPGLGDTAMYLCATSRDSGSGAEAFFGQGTRLTVV.

This chain connects TRBV5-1 to TRBJ2-3, with 13 bases aligning to TRBD2. The V segment lost 0 bases and the J segment 5 bases; nucleotides outside the gene matches: 6. CDR1 and CDR2 from the germline V gene are SGHRS and YFSETQ. The CDR3 runs to 17 residues. Written as DNA, the CDR3 is TGCGCCAGCAGCTTGGATACTAGCGGGAGGGGTGGAGATACGCAGTATTTT. This gives the protein CASSLDTSGRGGDTQYF.

The J gene is TRBJ1-3, the V gene TRBV9; no clear D. Trimming shortened V by 3 bases and J by 5 bases, and 3 bases separated the two germline ends. CDR1 and CDR2 from the germline V gene are SGDLS and YYNGEE. The CDR3 totals 11 residues. As DNA, the CDR3 is TGTGCCAGCAGCGACAGAAACACCATATATTTT. This sequence encodes CASSDRNTIYF.

The V call is TRBV18, the J call TRBJ2-2; 10 bases are shared with TRBD1. V dropped 0 bases and J dropped 5; count of bases not matched to a gene: 3. Germline V gene sequence: CDR1 KGHSH, CDR2 LQKENI. The length of the CDR3 is 16 residues. The CDR3 protein is CASSPPGQGGTGELFF. CDR3 DNA sequence: TGTGCCAGCTCACCACCCGGACAGGGGGGAACCGGGGAGCTGTTTTTT.

This clone has a handful of counts. The rearrangement uses TRBV5-5 and TRBJ2-7; D might be TRBD1 (5 bases). Germline V gene sequence: CDR1 SGHKS, CDR2 YYEKEE (reference sequence). CDR3 size: 15 residues. The V end was cut by 5 bases, the J end by 3 bases, with 18 bases between. In DNA, the CDR3 is TGTGCCAGCAGTCCCAAAGGGGCAGCTTACTACGAGCAGTACTTC. Its protein product is CASSPKGAAYYEQYF.

The chain couples TRBV9 to TRBJ2-7; perhaps TRBD2 as D (5 bases). The V gene's germline CDR1 is SGDLS and CDR2 YYNGEE. Trimming cost V 3 bases and J 7 bases, with 17 bases left between them. CDR3 size: 14 residues. Here the CDR3 reads CASSGEPQQKEQYF. The CDR3 nucleotides read TGTGCCAGCAGCGGGGAGCCTCAACAGAAGGAGCAGTACTTC.

The rearrangement joins TRBV15 to TRBJ2-1, with D possibly matching TRBD1 (6 bases). V dropped 0 bases and J dropped 4 bases, with 10 bases sitting between them. Germline V gives CDR1 LNHNV, CDR2 YYDKDF (reference sequence). This CDR3 region has 15 residues. DNA for the CDR3: TGTGCCACCAGCAGAGATTCAGACAGGTACAATGAGCAGTTCTTC. Translated: CATSRDSDRYNEQFF. The full variable domain, with the rest looked up from reference TRBV15 and TRBJ2-1, is DAMVIQNPRYQVTQFGKPVTLSCSQTLNHNVMYWYQQKSSQAPKLLFHYYDKDFNNEADTPDNFQSRRPNTSFCFLDIRSPGLGDTAMYLCATSRDSDRYNEQFFGPGTRLTVL.

The chain employs TRBV5-1 and TRBJ2-5; 7 bases align to TRBD2. This CDR3 spans 15 amino acids. Germline V CDR1 and CDR2: SGHRS, YFSETQ. V lost 3 bases, J lost 3 bases, and 8 bases stayed unmatched. The CDR3 sequence: CASSWGRGGEETQYF. CDR3 coding DNA: TGCGCCAGCAGCTGGGGCCGGGGAGGGGAAGAGACCCAGTACTTC. Combining the CDR3 with reference TRBV5-1 and TRBJ2-5 gives the whole variable domain KAGVTQTPRYLIKTRGQQVTLSCSPISGHRSVSWYQQTPGQGLQFLFEYFSETQRNKGNFPGRFSGRQFSNSRSEMNVSTLELGDSALYLCASSWGRGGEETQYFGPGTRLLVL.

This sequence joins TRBV5-1 and TRBJ1-1, with TRBD1 matching 8 bases. V lost 5 bases, J lost 1 base, and 13 bases stayed unmatched. This CDR3 is 17 amino acids long. Germline V CDR1 and CDR2: SGHRS, YFSETQ. Here the CDR3 reads CASSIDRGWYPNTEAFF. The CDR3 DNA reads as TGCGCCAGCAGTATTGACAGGGGTTGGTACCCGAACACTGAAGCTTTCTTT.

The chain is built from TRBV18 and TRBJ2-7; 7 nucleotides match TRBD1. V shed 4 bases, J shed 3 bases, and the junction held 3 bases outside the gene matches. Germline loops: CDR1 KGHSH, CDR2 LQKENI. The CDR3 is 13 amino acids. The CDR3 here is CASSLGQVYEQYF. The CDR3 DNA follows: TGTGCCAGCTCACTTGGACAGGTCTACGAGCAGTACTTC.